These 27 T cell receptor beta chains were sequenced from one sample in a study of cytomegalovirus exposure and HLA in healthy donors. Primers for the PCR totalled 60 Vbeta and 13 Jbeta. Using immunoSEQ multiplex PCR, the repertoire was profiled, and TCRdb retains in-frame clones only, with some absent. Found here are around 170,000 clones, 80% of them singletons; the top ten hold 6.3%. The sequencing input was PBMCs. Receptors were obtained from a man in his forties in good health and CMV-seropositive.

The gene calls are TRBV7-3 and TRBJ2-6; weak D call: TRBD2 (5 bases). CDR3 length equals 19 residues. Between the trimmed V and J ends, which lost 3 bases and 0 bases, there was a span of 18 bases. CDR1 is SGHTA and CDR2 is FQGTGA in the germline V gene. CDR3: CASSFLRTSGISGANVLTF. CDR3 in DNA: TGTGCCAGCAGCTTTTTGCGGACTTCGGGGATCTCTGGGGCCAACGTCCTGACTTTC.

The DNA of the CDR3 is TGCGCCAGCAGCTTGGGGGCGGGGGGGCCCTACGAGCAGTACTTC. It yields the protein CASSLGAGGPYEQYF. The chain combines TRBV5-1 with TRBJ2-7; 9 bases are shared with TRBD2. V dropped 0 bases and J dropped 2; count of bases not matched to a gene: 3. The CDR3 covers 15 residues. Germline lookup yields CDR1 SGHRS and CDR2 YFSETQ.

The chain is built from TRBV5-4 and TRBJ2-3, with 8 bases lining up with TRBD2. The CDR3 loop spans 18 amino acids. Germline lookup yields CDR1 SGHNT and CDR2 YYREEE (reference sequence). V lost 2 bases, J lost 0 bases, and 11 bases stayed unmatched. CDR3 coding DNA: TGTGCCAGCAGCTTAGAACTAGCGGCCGCGACTAGCACAGATACGCAGTATTTT. As protein: CASSLELAAATSTDTQYF.

The chain carries TRBV4-1 and TRBJ1-3; the D is unclear. Trimming pared 2 bases from V and 4 bases from J, leaving 3 bases between. The CDR3 runs 12 residues. Germline V CDR1 and CDR2: MGHRA, YSYEKL. The CDR3 bases are TGCGCCAGCAGCCAACTGGGAAACACCATATATTTT. Encoded protein: CASSQLGNTIYF.

This sequence joins TRBV7-9 and TRBJ1-5; TRBD1 matches at 11 bases. The ends lost 5 bases at V and 0 bases at J; junction bases unmatched: 9. There are 18 residues in the CDR3. CDR1 SEHNR and CDR2 FQNEAQ come from the germline V gene (reference sequence). The CDR3 loop reads CASSHGTGGSYSNQPQHF. CDR3 DNA sequence: TGTGCCAGCAGCCACGGGACAGGGGGATCTTATAGCAATCAGCCCCAGCATTTT.

The V and J genes are TRBV13 and TRBJ1-2, with D uncertain. The V gene lost 0 bases and the J gene lost 2 bases, with 10 bases spanning the gap. There are 15 residues in the CDR3. Germline V gene data show CDR1 as PRHDT and CDR2 as FYEKMQ (reference sequence). CDR3 protein: CASSLGSRNNYGYTF. The CDR3 DNA sequence: TGTGCCAGCAGCTTAGGGTCTAGAAACAACTATGGCTACACCTTC.

Here the CDR3 DNA reads TGCGCCAGCAGCTTGGCAGGGGTTGAAGAGACCCAGTACTTC. It translates to CASSLAGVEETQYF. The chain recombines TRBV5-1 with TRBJ2-5; perhaps TRBD1 as D (6 bases). V was pared by 0 bases and J by 3 bases, with 9 bases between. The CDR3 has 14 residues. Per germline, CDR1 SGHRS and CDR2 YFSETQ.

This chain links TRBV5-5 with TRBJ2-7, with a possible D match to TRBD1 (6 bases). The V gene's germline CDR1 is SGHKS and CDR2 YYEKEE (reference sequence). Trimming took off 0 bases at V and 4 bases at J, with 8 bases between the two ends. CDR3 length: 13 residues. CDR3: CASSLDRAYEQYF. As DNA, the CDR3 is TGTGCCAGCAGCTTGGACAGGGCGTACGAGCAGTACTTC.

This clone was counted a single time. The gene calls are TRBV19 and TRBJ2-7; TRBD1 matches 7 bases. CDR1 and CDR2 from the germline V gene are LNHDA and SQIVND (reference sequence). This CDR3 contains 15 residues. Trimming removed 4 bases from V and 2 bases from J; junction bases left unmatched: 8. The CDR3 here is CASSRGTEPPYEQYF. Here the CDR3 DNA reads TGTGCCAGTAGTAGAGGGACAGAACCCCCCTACGAGCAGTACTTC.

The chain links TRBV28 to TRBJ1-5, with D hard to call. Trimming took off 1 base at V and 5 bases at J, with 9 bases between the two ends. The CDR3 contains 14 residues. CDR1 and CDR2 (germline): MDHEN, SYDVKM. The CDR3 loop reads CASSLSTPHQPQHF. CDR3 bases: TGTGCCAGCAGTTTATCCACTCCGCATCAGCCCCAGCATTTT.

The chain joins TRBV11-2 to TRBJ1-5, with a possible D match to TRBD1 (6 bases). The CDR3 sequence is 15 residues long. Trimming left V 3 bases short and J 6 bases short, with 15 bases between. CDR1 is SGHAT and CDR2 is FQNNGV in the germline V gene. Written as DNA, the CDR3 is TGTGCCAGCAGCTTGGACAGTGGAGGTAGTCAGCCCCAGCATTTT. It is translated as CASSLDSGGSQPQHF. The full variable domain, rest sourced from reference TRBV11-2 and TRBJ1-5, is EAGVAQSPRYKIIEKRQSVAFWCNPISGHATLYWYQQILGQGPKLLIQFQNNGVVDDSQLPKDRFSAERLKGVDSTLKIQPAKLEDSAVYLCASSLDSGGSQPQHFGDGTRLSIL.

This rearrangement joins TRBV6-1 to TRBJ2-3; D is uncertain. The CDR3 length is 12 residues. Germline lookup yields CDR1 MNHNS and CDR2 SASEGT. The V end lost 10 bases, the J end lost 6 bases, and 14 bases lay between the germline ends. CDR3 amino acids: CATGLGVDTQYF. The DNA of the CDR3 is TGTGCCACGGGTCTTGGCGTGGATACGCAGTATTTT.

The chain couples TRBV27 to TRBJ2-6, with D perhaps matching TRBD2 (5 bases). Trimming left V 3 bases short and J 0 bases short, with 12 bases between. The CDR3 totals 17 residues. The V gene's germline CDR1 is MNHEY and CDR2 SMNVEV (reference sequence). CDR3 region: CASSLIGVFSGANVLTF. For the CDR3, the DNA is TGTGCCAGCAGTTTGATCGGGGTTTTCTCTGGGGCCAACGTCCTGACTTTC.

V gene TRBV7-8 combines with J gene TRBJ2-2; D might be TRBD1 (5 bases). This CDR3 has 13 amino acids. Trimming stripped 0 bases from V and 7 bases from J, with 6 bases between. CDR1 and CDR2 (germline): SGHVS, FQNEAQ. CDR3: CASSLAGDGELFF. The DNA of the CDR3 is TGTGCCAGCAGCTTAGCAGGGGACGGGGAGCTGTTTTTT.

The rearrangement joins TRBV7-9 to TRBJ2-5; D perhaps matches TRBD2 (5 bases). Per germline, CDR1 SEHNR and CDR2 FQNEAQ (reference sequence). V was trimmed by 6 bases and J by 2 bases, leaving 22 bases between them. CDR3 length: 17 residues. The CDR3 sequence is CASRPSLVREPQETQYF. CDR3 coding DNA: TGTGCCAGCAGGCCGTCGTTAGTCCGGGAACCACAAGAGACCCAGTACTTC.

This chain joins TRBV7-9 and TRBJ1-2; D call uncertain. V gave up 0 bases and J gave up 4 bases, with 12 bases separating them. This CDR3 is built from 15 residues. From germline, CDR1 is SEHNR and CDR2 FQNEAQ (reference sequence). CDR3 protein: CASSLAADKGYGYTF. The CDR3 DNA reads TGTGCCAGCAGCTTAGCTGCAGACAAAGGCTATGGCTACACCTTC.

This chain joins TRBV6-5 and TRBJ2-1, with 9 bases that match TRBD1. The CDR3 contains 14 residues. From germline, CDR1 is MNHEY and CDR2 SVGAGI. V gave up 6 bases and J gave up 5 bases; unmatched junction bases: 5. CDR3 amino acids: CASSPGTGHNEQFF. The CDR3 DNA reads as TGTGCCAGCAGCCCTGGGACAGGGCACAATGAGCAGTTCTTC.

The chain uses TRBV28 and TRBJ1-1; no reliable D call. This CDR3 contains 11 residues. The V gene's germline CDR1 is MDHEN and CDR2 SYDVKM. The ends were cut back, 6 bases at V and 10 bases at J, with 12 bases in the middle. CDR3 sequence: CASRDMGRAFF. The DNA for the CDR3 is TGTGCCAGCAGGGATATGGGCCGAGCTTTCTTT.

The sample holds one count of this clone. The J gene is TRBJ2-7, the V gene TRBV30; a weak D match, TRBD2 (6 bases). Trimming stripped 2 bases from V and 4 bases from J, with 9 bases between. Germline V gene data show CDR1 as GTSNPN and CDR2 as SVGIG (reference sequence). The CDR3 loop spans 12 amino acids. The CDR3 coding sequence is TGTGCCTGGAGTTCAGCGGGTTACGAGCAGTACTTC. As protein: CAWSSAGYEQYF. The complete variable domain, with remaining parts taken from reference TRBV30 and TRBJ2-7, reads SQTIHQWPATLVQPVGSPLSLECTVEGTSNPNLYWYRQAAGRGLQLLFYSVGIGQISSEVPQNLSASRPQDRQFILSSKKLLLSDSGFYLCAWSSAGYEQYFGPGTRLTVT.

The rearrangement links TRBV28 to TRBJ1-1; D gene unclear. CDR3 length: 14 amino acids. Germline-derived CDR1 and CDR2 are MDHEN and SYDVKM. Trimming removed 5 bases from V and 3 bases from J, with 13 bases in between. The CDR3 loop reads CASSPPRSYTEAFF. As DNA, the CDR3 is TGTGCCAGCAGTCCTCCCCGCAGTTACACTGAAGCTTTCTTT.

This chain joins TRBV28 and TRBJ2-5, with TRBD1 as a possible D gene (5 bases). The CDR3 runs to 13 residues. Germline V gene data show CDR1 as MDHEN and CDR2 as SYDVKM. The V end was cut by 5 bases, the J end by 1 base, with 8 bases between. The CDR3 DNA follows: TGTGCCAGCAGTCTAGGGGTCCAAGAGACCCAGTACTTC. This codes for CASSLGVQETQYF. The whole variable domain, remainder taken from reference TRBV28 and TRBJ2-5, is DVKVTQSSRYLVKRTGEKVFLECVQDMDHENMFWYRQDPGLGLRLIYFSYDVKMKEKGDIPEGYSVSREKKERFSLILESASTNQTSMYLCASSLGVQETQYFGPGTRLLVL.

The rearrangement links TRBV7-6 to TRBJ1-5; D uncertain. The CDR3 has 13 amino acids. Looked up from germline, CDR1 is SGHVS and CDR2 is FNYEAQ. V was clipped by 4 bases and J by 4 bases, with 8 bases between them. CDR3 DNA: TGTGCCAGCAGCTCAAGCATTAATCAGCCCCAGCATTTT. This codes for CASSSSINQPQHF.

The V gene is TRBV7-9, the J gene TRBJ2-7; 12 nucleotides match TRBD1. V was pared by 4 bases and J by 3 bases, with 4 bases of the junction left unmatched. Per germline, CDR1 SEHNR and CDR2 FQNEAQ (reference sequence). This CDR3 comprises 15 residues. CDR3 loop: CASSSRDRGHYEQYF. The CDR3 DNA is TGTGCCAGCAGCTCCCGGGACAGGGGGCACTACGAGCAGTACTTC.

The rearrangement joins TRBV9 to TRBJ2-7; D is unclear. V lost 4 bases and J lost 3, with 17 bases in between. The CDR3 contains 15 residues. Germline V gene sequence: CDR1 SGDLS, CDR2 YYNGEE. In DNA, the CDR3 is TGTGCCAGCAGCCGTTCCAGGCACCCTTACTACGAGCAGTACTTC. This encodes CASSRSRHPYYEQYF.

This chain uses TRBV6-5 with TRBJ1-1; D is uncertain. V lost 2 bases, J lost 1 base, and 5 bases lay in between. Germline CDR1 reads MNHEY; CDR2 reads SVGAGI. CDR3 length: 13 residues. Here the CDR3 reads CASSYPGNTEAFF. CDR3 in DNA: TGTGCCAGCAGTTACCCCGGGAACACTGAAGCTTTCTTT.

CDR3 coding DNA: TGTGCCAGCAGTGACTCACCCGGGAACACTGAAGCTTTCTTT. Protein sequence: CASSDSPGNTEAFF. The chain couples TRBV6-4 to TRBJ1-1; D unresolved. The CDR3 sequence is 14 residues long. Deletions cut 0 bases from V and 1 base from J, with 6 bases between. Germline-derived CDR1 and CDR2 are MRHNA and SNTAGT.

The chain combines TRBV28 with TRBJ1-5; 9 bases are a match to TRBD1. The CDR3 runs to 14 residues. Losses at the gene ends were 6 bases for V and 3 bases for J; bases not matched to a gene: 3. Germline CDR1 MDHEN, CDR2 SYDVKM. The CDR3 nucleotides are TGTGCCAGCAGAACAGGGGGCTTCAATCAGCCCCAGCATTTT. Encoded protein: CASRTGGFNQPQHF.